This note documents a single TCR beta chain sequence. Antigen specificity is unknown. V was pared by 7 bases and J by 4 bases, with 7 bases of the junction left unmatched. Germline values: CDR1 SEHNR, CDR2 FQNEAQ (reference sequence). There are 13 residues in the CDR3. This sample stems from a study of Ad26.COV2.S vaccination and SARS-CoV-2 variants. Study information: Donor was one of the participants in the Ad26.COV2.S arm of the COV1001 trial. Intramuscularly, Ad26.COV2.S was given either once or twice, 56 days apart.

TCRdb's copy holds only in-frame clones and misses some; the assay was immunoSEQ multiplex PCR. Of about 480,000 clones in the sample, roughly 89% were seen once. Overall study findings and caveats: CD8+ and CD4+ T cells specific for spike reportedly responded with substantial breadth after vaccination. Higher spike-specific TCR breadth was found in vaccine recipients than in placebo recipients.

Described treatment: around 19 received Ad26.COV2.S at low or high dose, single or two shots; roughly 5 received placebo; per-sample allocation not given. On day 63 after the first injection, vaccine and placebo recipients gave samples. The material sequenced was peripheral blood, taken in a trial of Ad26.COV2.S vaccine versus placebo. The sequence derives from a person aged 18-60 years who received the Ad26.COV2.S COVID-19 vaccine or a placebo. The chain carries TRBV7-9 and TRBJ2-7; 7 bases agree with TRBD2. CDR3 region: CASTGGVGYEQYF. The DNA for the CDR3 is TGTGCCAGCACGGGGGGTGTGGGGTACGAGCAGTACTTC.